One and the same sample provided the 24 T cell receptor beta chains below, sequenced in a study of beta chain features in type 1 diabetes. The entirety of the isolated RNA underwent reverse transcription, so expressed TCRB transcripts were sequenced. TCRdb's table, derived via immunoSEQ multiplex PCR, lists solely in-frame clones and lacks some. The sample yields 130,000 to 150,000 clones, around a tenth seen once. Specimen: central memory CD4+ T cells from blood. Every receptor here comes from a young man in good health.

This clone was counted at least ten times. The chain carries TRBV9 and TRBJ1-6; D is perhaps TRBD1 (5 bases). The V and J ends lost 0 bases and 5 bases respectively, with 6 bases between them. Germline V gene lookup returns CDR1 SGDLS and CDR2 YYNGEE. This CDR3 contains 14 residues. The CDR3 region is CASSVGRDNSPLHF. CDR3 DNA sequence: TGTGCCAGCAGCGTAGGCAGGGATAATTCACCCCTCCACTTT.

This clone was seen a handful of times. This chain uses TRBV2 with TRBJ2-5; 9 nucleotides agree with TRBD1. In germline, CDR1 is SNHLY, CDR2 FYNNEI. Trimming took 10 bases from V and 3 from J; bases not matched to a gene: 6. This CDR3 has 13 amino acids. Written as DNA, the CDR3 is TGTGCCACCCGGGGGGACAGGGAAGAGACCCAGTACTTC. Its translation: CATRGDREETQYF.

The chain recombines TRBV28 with TRBJ1-2, with D tentatively TRBD1 (6 bases). CDR1 and CDR2 from the germline V gene are MDHEN and SYDVKM. The CDR3 is 13 residues long. V was pared by 10 bases and J by 8 bases, with 20 bases between. The CDR3 DNA reads TGTGCCACCAGAGCTTCAGGGGCCGGAGGCTACACCTTC. It yields the protein CATRASGAGGYTF.

The J gene is TRBJ2-1, the V gene TRBV29-1, with TRBD1 identical over 7 bases. CDR3 length equals 13 residues. Trimming cost V 7 bases and J 2 bases; bases outside gene matches: 5. The germline V gene encodes CDR1 SQVTM and CDR2 ANQGSEA. The chain's CDR3 is CSARDSTYNEQFF. The CDR3 DNA reads as TGCAGCGCTCGGGACAGTACCTACAATGAGCAGTTCTTC.

This chain joins TRBV5-1 and TRBJ2-7; possible D gene TRBD1, 6 bases. The CDR3 is made up of 13 amino acids. V was trimmed by 0 bases and J by 7 bases, leaving 11 bases between them. The V gene's germline CDR1 is SGHRS and CDR2 YFSETQ. CDR3 region: CASSLGDTREQYF. CDR3 bases: TGCGCCAGCAGCTTGGGGGACACACGAGAGCAGTACTTC.

This clone was seen many times. V gene TRBV10-3 combines with J gene TRBJ2-5; D might be TRBD2 (6 bases). V dropped 1 base and J dropped 5 bases, with 8 bases sitting between them. This CDR3 is 13 amino acids long. CDR1 is ENHRY, CDR2 SYGVKD, per germline. CDR3 loop: CAISELEGETQYF. The CDR3 DNA follows: TGTGCCATCAGTGAGTTGGAGGGTGAGACCCAGTACTTC.

The rearrangement links TRBV7-3 to TRBJ2-7, with 10 bases fitting TRBD1. Per germline, CDR1 SGHTA and CDR2 FQGTGA. V lost 6 bases, J lost 7 bases, and 9 bases stayed unmatched. CDR3 size: 14 residues. In nucleotides, the CDR3 is TGTGCCAGCAGGGCGACAGGGGGCGTGGGGGAGCAGTACTTC. Translated: CASRATGGVGEQYF.

This sequence joins TRBV6-6 and TRBJ1-2; unclear D gene. Trimming shortened V by 6 bases and J by 0 bases, and 11 bases separated the two germline ends. CDR3 length: 14 amino acids. CDR1 MNHNY and CDR2 SVGAGI come from the germline V gene (reference sequence). CDR3 region: CASSSQKANYGYTF. CDR3 DNA sequence: TGTGCCAGCAGCAGTCAGAAAGCTAACTATGGCTACACCTTC.

CDR3 amino acids: CAWSGGTGELPLHF. DNA of the CDR3: TGTGCCTGGAGTGGGGGGACAGGGGAGTTACCCCTCCACTTT. The chain employs TRBV30 and TRBJ1-6; 10 nucleotides align to TRBD1. This CDR3 is 14 amino acids long. Per the germline V gene, CDR1 is GTSNPN and CDR2 is SVGIG (reference sequence). V trimming: 1 base; J trimming: 12 bases; junction bases outside the gene matches: 6.

This clone appeared a few times. V gene TRBV5-4 combines with J gene TRBJ2-5; D may be TRBD1 (6 bases). V was trimmed by 3 bases and J by 5 bases, leaving 11 bases between them. The CDR3 is 13 residues long. Germline loops: CDR1 SGHNT, CDR2 YYREEE (reference sequence). Here the CDR3 DNA reads TGTGCCAGCAGCTCACAGGGCGGGGAGACCCAGTACTTC. It encodes CASSSQGGETQYF.

This clone occurred a few times. The sample carries other DNA sequences with the same CDR3. The chain employs TRBV28 and TRBJ1-2; D unresolved. Trimming removed 2 bases at V and 2 bases at J, with 3 bases between. CDR1 and CDR2 (germline): MDHEN, SYDVKM. CDR3 length equals 12 residues. The CDR3 DNA sequence: TGTGCCAGCAGTTTACAAAACTATGGCTACACCTTC. As protein: CASSLQNYGYTF.

The rearrangement joins TRBV6-1 to TRBJ2-1, with 8 bases matching TRBD1. CDR1 is MNHNS, CDR2 SASEGT, per germline. V lost 7 bases to trimming and J lost 9 bases; unmatched junction nucleotides: 8. The CDR3 is 13 residues long. The CDR3 loop is CASTLDRDGEQFF. In DNA form, the CDR3 reads TGTGCCAGCACTTTGGACAGGGATGGTGAGCAGTTCTTC.

The chain combines TRBV4-3 with TRBJ2-1; 9 bases align to TRBD1. CDR3 length equals 14 residues. From germline, CDR1 is LGHNA and CDR2 YSLEER. V shed 4 bases, J shed 3 bases, and the junction held 1 base outside the gene matches. The DNA for the CDR3 is TGCGCCAGCAGCCCGGGACAGGGCTACAATGAGCAGTTCTTC. Its protein product is CASSPGQGYNEQFF.

In its sample, this clone was seen a few times. Its ends do not fully match the called genes, so a read error is possible. The chain has TRBV20-1 and TRBJ2-5, with 10 bases matching TRBD2. The germline V gene has CDR1 DFQATT and CDR2 SNEGSKA (reference sequence). CDR3 length: 11 amino acids. The CDR3 loop reads CSTSGEETQYF. CDR3 bases: TGCAGTACTAGCGGGGAAGAGACCCAGTACTTC.

This clone was recorded a few times. The rearrangement joins TRBV7-2 to TRBJ2-7; a weak D match, TRBD1 (5 bases). The CDR3 totals 15 residues. V lost 5 bases to trimming and J lost 2 bases, with 16 bases between them. Per the germline V gene, CDR1 is SGHTA and CDR2 is FQGNSA. The CDR3 loop reads CASSIRQSPAYEQYF. In DNA, the CDR3 is TGTGCCAGCAGCATACGACAGAGCCCCGCCTACGAGCAGTACTTC.

This clone was seen a few times. The chain uses TRBV5-1 and TRBJ1-6; D is possibly TRBD1 (6 bases). Germline CDR1 is SGHRS and CDR2 is YFSETQ. The CDR3 runs to 16 residues. V lost 4 bases and J 0 bases, leaving 11 bases between the germline ends. CDR3 amino acids: CASSVTGSSYNSPLHF. Written as DNA, the CDR3 is TGCGCCAGCAGCGTCACAGGGAGCTCCTATAATTCACCCCTCCACTTT. The full variable domain, with the rest looked up from reference TRBV5-1 and TRBJ1-6, is KAGVTQTPRYLIKTRGQQVTLSCSPISGHRSVSWYQQTPGQGLQFLFEYFSETQRNKGNFPGRFSGRQFSNSRSEMNVSTLELGDSALYLCASSVTGSSYNSPLHFGNGTRLTVT.

This sequence joins TRBV5-1 and TRBJ2-7; 11 nucleotides line up with TRBD2. Germline V gene lookup returns CDR1 SGHRS and CDR2 YFSETQ. CDR3 length: 14 residues. V lost 8 bases to trimming and J lost 4 bases; unmatched junction nucleotides: 8. CDR3 in amino acids: CASRTSGGHYEQYF. CDR3 in DNA: TGCGCCAGTCGAACTAGCGGGGGCCATTACGAGCAGTACTTC.

This rearrangement joins TRBV5-1 to TRBJ1-1, with 9 bases lining up with TRBD1. The CDR3 consists of 15 residues. V dropped 1 base and J dropped 4; count of bases not matched to a gene: 5. Germline V gene sequence: CDR1 SGHRS, CDR2 YFSETQ. The CDR3 region is CASSLIPDRGTEAFF. As DNA, the CDR3 is TGCGCCAGCAGCTTGATTCCGGACAGGGGCACTGAAGCTTTCTTT. The full variable domain, rest sourced from reference TRBV5-1 and TRBJ1-1, is KAGVTQTPRYLIKTRGQQVTLSCSPISGHRSVSWYQQTPGQGLQFLFEYFSETQRNKGNFPGRFSGRQFSNSRSEMNVSTLELGDSALYLCASSLIPDRGTEAFFGQGTRLTVV.

This chain joins TRBV11-2 and TRBJ2-7; 8 bases align to TRBD1. With 7 bases clipped from V and 4 bases from J, the junction kept 6 bases outside the gene matches. The germline CDR1 and CDR2 sequences are SGHAT and FQNNGV. CDR3 length equals 13 residues. Here the CDR3 reads CASNQDRAYEQYF. In DNA form, the CDR3 reads TGTGCCAGCAACCAGGACAGGGCTTACGAGCAGTACTTC.

The CDR3 DNA follows: TGTGCCAGCAGCCAAAGACAGGGGGCGTGGACTGAAGCTTTCTTT. It codes for CASSQRQGAWTEAFF. The chain has TRBV4-2 and TRBJ1-1; 10 nucleotides match TRBD1. The CDR3 has 15 residues. V was pared by 2 bases and J by 5 bases, with 5 bases of the junction left unmatched. The germline V gene has CDR1 LGHNA and CDR2 YNFKEQ.

This chain joins TRBV7-2 and TRBJ1-1, with D unresolved. Germline V gene lookup returns CDR1 SGHTA and CDR2 FQGNSA. This CDR3 has 14 amino acids. Trimming cost V 5 bases and J 1 base, with 11 bases left between them. In DNA form, the CDR3 reads TGTGCCAGCAGCCTACAGCGGGGGAACACTGAAGCTTTCTTT. Protein: CASSLQRGNTEAFF.

The DNA of the CDR3 is TGTGCCAGCAGCACGGGACAGGGTCTCTACAATGAGCAGTTCTTC. It translates to CASSTGQGLYNEQFF. V is TRBV7-2 and J is TRBJ2-1, with TRBD1 identical over 9 bases. J was trimmed by 3 bases and V by 5 bases; bases with no gene match: 5. There are 15 residues in the CDR3. Germline CDR1 reads SGHTA; CDR2 reads FQGNSA.

This clone was counted only a few times. The chain links TRBV5-1 to TRBJ2-1, with D perhaps TRBD1 (6 bases). The CDR3 covers 15 residues. Trimming stripped 4 bases from V and 1 base from J, with 12 bases between. Looked up from germline, CDR1 is SGHRS and CDR2 is YFSETQ. This CDR3 is CASSLGQPSYNEQFF. Here the CDR3 DNA reads TGCGCCAGCAGCCTCGGACAGCCTTCCTACAATGAGCAGTTCTTC.

This clone occurred once. V usage is TRBV11-2 and J usage is TRBJ2-2; D not certain. This CDR3 is 13 amino acids long. Germline V CDR1 and CDR2: SGHAT, FQNNGV. Trimming left V 5 bases short and J 5 bases short, with 9 bases between. Written as DNA, the CDR3 is TGTGCCAGCAGCGGATTGGAGACCGGGGAGCTGTTTTTT. It specifies CASSGLETGELFF. Full variable domain (rest looked up from reference TRBV11-2 and TRBJ2-2): EAGVAQSPRYKIIEKRQSVAFWCNPISGHATLYWYQQILGQGPKLLIQFQNNGVVDDSQLPKDRFSAERLKGVDSTLKIQPAKLEDSAVYLCASSGLETGELFFGEGSRLTVL.